This TCR beta chain was captured by sequencing in a study of T cell changes during pregnancy in multiple sclerosis. From germline, CDR1 is LGHNA and CDR2 YNFKEQ. V shed 0 bases, J shed 2 bases, and the junction held 2 bases outside the gene matches. This CDR3 is built from 17 residues. The protocol was immunoSEQ multiplex PCR, while the TCRdb copy is restricted to in-frame clones and leaves out a portion. This sample carries 83,000 or so clones, roughly 94% of them seen once, and the ten largest clones take 1.5% to 2%. The receptor was isolated from a female donor in good health, enrolled as a control in a pregnancy study. The chain recombines TRBV4-2 with TRBJ2-2, with 11 bases that match TRBD2. The specimen comprised peripheral blood, sampled after pregnancy. CDR3 nucleotides: TGTGCCAGCAGCCAAGAGCTAGCGGGAGGCAACACCGGGGAGCTGTTTTTT. Its translation is CASSQELAGGNTGELFF.